The clone carrying this T cell receptor beta chain was recorded once. The antigen is unknown. The CDR3 consists of 13 residues. Trimming cost V 1 base and J 8 bases, with 11 bases left between them. The germline CDR1 and CDR2 sequences are MDHEN and SYDVKM. The data belong to a study of T cell responses to AZD1222 COVID-19 vaccine. Study conclusions and caveats: Baseline seropositivity characterized only a handful of AZD1222 recipients.

Pooling was applied to second doses at about 4 or about 12 weeks. The method was immunoSEQ multiplex PCR; TCRdb's version includes in-frame clones alone and lacks a portion of them. Found here are 250,000 to 300,000 clones, 94% of them singletons; the top ten hold around 0.5%. This receptor was obtained from an adult who received the AZD1222 COVID-19 vaccine. The sample was peripheral blood, taken 28 days after the second AZD1222 dose. J is TRBJ1-2 and V is TRBV28; D gene unclear. The CDR3 sequence: CASSLSAPKGYTF. For the CDR3, the DNA is TGTGCCAGCAGTTTATCTGCCCCGAAGGGCTACACCTTC.